One T cell receptor beta chain is described in this entry. Its antigen is as yet unknown. CDR1 is SQVTM, CDR2 ANQGSEA, per germline. V lost 3 bases and J lost 7; bases outside the gene matches: 12. This CDR3 is built from 14 residues. The sample originates from a study of T cell clonotyping in hematopoietic cell transplantation. The study's findings and limits: Higher Inverse Simpson Index values in graft donor and pretransplant recipient predicted broader posttransplant TCR diversity.

Only in-frame clones appear in the TCRdb table, and some are missing; sequencing was by immunoSEQ multiplex PCR. The sample carries 7,000 to 9,500 clones, roughly 94% recorded once. The chain has TRBV29-1 and TRBJ2-7; 7 nucleotides line up with TRBD2. This receptor was identified in a male patient aged 55 to 69 who had an allogeneic stem cell transplant from an unrelated donor, so T cells may come from the graft donor. Some clones in this sample may be carry-over from other donors' samples. The source material was peripheral blood mononuclear cells, sampled 30 days after allogeneic stem cell transplant. For the CDR3, the DNA is TGCAGCGTTGAGAGGAATGGGGCAGCGGGAGAGCAGTACTTC. Protein product: CSVERNGAAGEQYF.